Shown below are 27 T cell receptor beta chains from a single sample sequenced in a study of control samples from healthy donors and cancer patients. Sequencing was performed with immunoSEQ multiplex PCR; in TCRdb, only in-frame clones are kept and a portion is missing. The data contain roughly 130,000 clones, about 95% of them singletons. Specimen: blood. These receptors came from a man aged 25 to 40 in good health.

The chain couples TRBV5-5 to TRBJ1-5, with 9 positions matching TRBD1. The CDR3 totals 16 residues. Germline CDR1 SGHKS, CDR2 YYEKEE (reference sequence). J lost 1 base, V lost 0 bases, and 2 bases had no gene match. This CDR3 reads CASSLDRGRSNQPQHF. Written as DNA, the CDR3 is TGTGCCAGCAGCTTGGACAGGGGGCGAAGCAATCAGCCCCAGCATTTT.

The rearrangement joins TRBV7-6 to TRBJ2-5; the D call may be TRBD1 or TRBD2 (5 bases each). The CDR3 loop spans 19 amino acids. Germline assignment: CDR1 SGHVS and CDR2 FNYEAQ. Deletions cut 1 base from V and 0 bases from J, with 21 bases between. The CDR3 coding sequence is TGTGCCAGCAGCTTAGGCTTTTCCCGCCGGGACCCCGACCAAGAGACCCAGTACTTC. Encoded protein: CASSLGFSRRDPDQETQYF. Filled out from reference TRBV7-6 and TRBJ2-5, the complete variable domain reads GAGVSQSPRYKVTKRGQDVALRCDPISGHVSLYWYRQALGQGPEFLTYFNYEAQQDKSGLPNDRFSAERPEGSISTLTIQRTEQRDSAMYRCASSLGFSRRDPDQETQYFGPGTRLLVL.

In this sample, this clone turned up once. The V and J genes are TRBV14 and TRBJ2-2, with D perhaps matching TRBD1 or TRBD2 (5 bases each). Germline V gene sequence: CDR1 SGHDN, CDR2 FVKESK. This CDR3 is 14 amino acids long. Trimming left V 4 bases short and J 6 bases short, with 12 bases between. CDR3 loop: CASSRQGPPGELFF. CDR3 DNA: TGTGCCAGCAGCCGTCAGGGACCTCCCGGGGAGCTGTTTTTT.

This chain links TRBV6-2 or TRBV6-3 with TRBJ1-5, with unresolved D. The germline gives CDR1 MNHEY, CDR2 SVGEGT. Trimming took 2 bases from V and 7 from J, leaving 12 bases between them. The CDR3 loop spans 14 amino acids. CDR3 nucleotides: TGTGCCAGCAGTTACGGCCTTGGCGCCCAGCCCCAGCATTTT. This codes for CASSYGLGAQPQHF.

The chain links TRBV4-3 to TRBJ1-4; D not certain. Germline-derived CDR1 and CDR2 are LGHNA and YSLEER. CDR3 length: 14 residues. V lost 0 bases and J 7 bases, leaving 9 bases between the germline ends. As DNA, the CDR3 is TGCGCCAGCAGCCAAGACACGGGTGTTGAAAAACTGTTTTTT. Protein: CASSQDTGVEKLFF.

This chain connects TRBV18 to TRBJ1-5; weak D call: TRBD1 (5 bases). Germline CDR1 KGHSH, CDR2 LQKENI. The CDR3 runs 14 residues. Trimming shortened V by 4 bases and J by 0 bases, and 7 bases separated the two germline ends. Here the CDR3 reads CASSQGHSNQPQHF. The CDR3 nucleotides read TGTGCCAGCTCACAGGGGCATAGCAATCAGCCCCAGCATTTT. The full variable domain, rest sourced from reference TRBV18 and TRBJ1-5, is NAGVMQNPRHLVRRRGQEARLRCSPMKGHSHVYWYRQLPEEGLKFMVYLQKENIIDESGMPKERFSAEFPKEGPSILRIQQVVRGDSAAYFCASSQGHSNQPQHFGDGTRLSIL.

This clone came up once. This chain joins TRBV21-1 and TRBJ2-2; TRBD2 is the table's D call, not checked against the DNA. TRBV21-1 is reported as a pseudogene. This CDR3 region has 19 residues. CDR3 sequence: CASSVMRLAGEPNTGELFF. CDR3 nucleotide sequence: TGTGCCAGCAGTGTAATGCGACTAGCGGGGGAACCGAACACCGGGGAGCTGTTTTTT.

The V and J genes are TRBV19 and TRBJ2-2, with 14 positions matching TRBD2. The junction had 5 bases not matched to a gene; V was cut back by 6 bases and J by 5 bases. The V gene's germline CDR1 is LNHDA and CDR2 SQIVND (reference sequence). The CDR3 sequence is 16 residues long. Written as DNA, the CDR3 is TGTGCCAGTAGAAGTGGACTAGCGGGGGGAACCGGGGAGCTGTTTTTT. Translating gives CASRSGLAGGTGELFF.

This rearrangement joins TRBV13 to TRBJ1-4; unclear D gene. The germline V and J ends were trimmed by 5 bases and 8 bases, with 12 bases remaining between them. This CDR3 contains 13 residues. The germline gives CDR1 PRHDT, CDR2 FYEKMQ (reference sequence). CDR3 protein: CASSGPGGEKLFF. The CDR3 bases are TGTGCCAGCAGCGGACCGGGTGGCGAAAAACTGTTTTTT.

The sample holds a few counts of this clone. The chain has TRBV9 and TRBJ1-2; 7 bases are shared with TRBD1. The CDR3 contains 17 residues. From germline, CDR1 is SGDLS and CDR2 YYNGEE. J lost 2 bases, V lost 0 bases, and 10 bases had no gene match. CDR3 coding DNA: TGTGCCAGCAGCGTAGGGAGGGATGTGGGACAGAACTATGGCTACACCTTC. Its translation is CASSVGRDVGQNYGYTF.

The rearrangement links TRBV24-1 to TRBJ2-7, with a tentative D call TRBD1 (6 bases). The CDR3 has 13 amino acids. The V end was cut by 7 bases, the J end by 1 base, with 10 bases between. Germline CDR1 is KGHDR and CDR2 is SFDVKD. This CDR3 is CATSGQPSYEQYF. The CDR3, as DNA: TGTGCCACCAGCGGACAGCCTTCCTACGAGCAGTACTTC.

The chain is built from TRBV7-2 and TRBJ1-3; the D is unclear. Trimming pared 2 bases from V and 2 bases from J, leaving 10 bases between. CDR3 length: 15 residues. Germline V gene data show CDR1 as SGHTA and CDR2 as FQGNSA. CDR3 DNA sequence: TGTGCCAGCAGCTTAATAATCACAGCTGGAAACACCATATATTTT. Encoded protein: CASSLIITAGNTIYF.

The chain links TRBV27 to TRBJ2-7; 7 nucleotides align to TRBD1. The CDR3 extends over 14 amino acids. CDR1 is MNHEY and CDR2 is SMNVEV in the germline V gene (reference sequence). V lost 6 bases, J lost 3 bases, and 8 bases stayed unmatched. In DNA, the CDR3 is TGTGCCAGCAGCCCGGGACAGAAGATCTACGAGCAGTACTTC. Translation: CASSPGQKIYEQYF.

The V gene is TRBV2, the J gene TRBJ1-1, with D tentatively TRBD1 (6 bases). With 5 bases removed from V and 0 bases from J, the gap between germline ends came to 10 bases. CDR3 length equals 14 residues. Germline CDR1 is SNHLY and CDR2 is FYNNEI. The DNA of the CDR3 is TGTGCCAGCAGTATGGGACAAATGAACACTGAAGCTTTCTTT. Its translation: CASSMGQMNTEAFF.

The J gene is TRBJ1-6, the V gene TRBV10-3; D is undetermined. Per germline, CDR1 ENHRY and CDR2 SYGVKD. Trimming stripped 4 bases from V and 7 bases from J, with 5 bases between. This CDR3 is built from 12 residues. CDR3 region: CAISGANSPLHF. The CDR3 DNA is TGTGCCATCAGTGGGGCGAATTCACCCCTCCACTTT.

This clone has just one count. This chain uses TRBV18 with TRBJ2-1; 7 bases are a match to TRBD2. CDR3 length: 13 residues. V trimming: 5 bases; J trimming: 12 bases; junction bases outside the gene matches: 10. Germline V CDR1 and CDR2: KGHSH, LQKENI. CDR3 residues: CASSDSTSLGQFF. The CDR3 bases are TGTGCCAGCTCAGACTCGACTAGCTTAGGGCAGTTCTTC.

This clone was counted a single time. The V call is TRBV5-1, the J call TRBJ2-1, with 11 positions matching TRBD1. Per germline, CDR1 SGHRS and CDR2 YFSETQ. Trimming took 3 bases from V and 6 from J; bases not matched to a gene: 2. CDR3 length: 14 residues. CDR3 sequence: CASSSGTGGNEQFF. The CDR3 DNA reads TGCGCCAGCAGCTCCGGGACAGGGGGCAATGAGCAGTTCTTC.

CDR3 amino acids: CASSEEGYNSPLHF. The CDR3 nucleotides are TGTGCCAGCAGTGAAGAGGGGTATAATTCACCCCTCCACTTT. The chain employs TRBV25-1 and TRBJ1-6; D is possibly TRBD1 (5 bases). The germline V gene encodes CDR1 MGHDK and CDR2 SYGVNS. The ends were cut back, 2 bases at V and 4 bases at J, with 6 bases in the middle. This CDR3 contains 14 residues.

The chain uses TRBV7-2 and TRBJ2-4, with a weak D call TRBD2 (6 bases). The germline CDR1 and CDR2 sequences are SGHTA and FQGNSA. The CDR3 covers 14 residues. Between the trimmed V and J ends, which lost 7 bases and 8 bases, there was a span of 18 bases. CDR3: CASNPLRGMDIQYF. The CDR3 DNA sequence: TGTGCCAGCAACCCTTTGCGCGGGATGGACATTCAGTACTTC.

V is TRBV7-6 and J is TRBJ2-1; 9 bases match TRBD2. The length of the CDR3 is 15 residues. The germline gives CDR1 SGHVS, CDR2 FNYEAQ. V lost 5 bases, J lost 3 bases, and 5 bases stayed unmatched. This CDR3 reads CASSAQTSGYNEQFF. The CDR3 coding sequence is TGTGCCAGCAGCGCGCAGACTAGCGGCTACAATGAGCAGTTCTTC.

The J gene is TRBJ1-6, the V gene TRBV9; D not certain. Trimming left V 4 bases short and J 4 bases short, with 21 bases between. The germline CDR1 and CDR2 sequences are SGDLS and YYNGEE. The CDR3 totals 18 residues. As DNA, the CDR3 is TGTGCCAGCAGCTTCGACGCCGGGCCCGAAACTTATAATTCACCCCTCCACTTT. Its protein is CASSFDAGPETYNSPLHF. The complete variable domain, with remaining parts taken from reference TRBV9 and TRBJ1-6, reads DSGVTQTPKHLITATGQRVTLRCSPRSGDLSVYWYQQSLDQGLQFLIQYYNGEERAKGNILERFSAQQFPDLHSELNLSSLELGDSALYFCASSFDAGPETYNSPLHFGNGTRLTVT.

The gene calls are TRBV7-2 and TRBJ2-6; 8 bases match TRBD2. V shed 5 bases, J shed 0 bases, and the junction held 9 bases outside the gene matches. The CDR3 extends over 18 amino acids. The germline V gene has CDR1 SGHTA and CDR2 FQGNSA. CDR3 residues: CASSPTGGTDSGANVLTF. The CDR3 DNA is TGTGCCAGCAGCCCCACGGGAGGGACCGACTCTGGGGCCAACGTCCTGACTTTC.

V is TRBV2 and J is TRBJ2-3; no clear D gene. Per the germline V gene, CDR1 is SNHLY and CDR2 is FYNNEI. The CDR3 runs to 13 residues. V was clipped by 9 bases and J by 4 bases, with 14 bases between them. CDR3 protein: CASAPLSPDTQYF. DNA for the CDR3: TGTGCCAGTGCCCCCCTCTCCCCAGATACGCAGTATTTT.

This clone is a singleton in its sample. V usage is TRBV2 and J usage is TRBJ2-7; 8 nucleotides line up with TRBD1. Per the germline V gene, CDR1 is SNHLY and CDR2 is FYNNEI. This CDR3 is built from 14 residues. V lost 6 bases, J lost 2 bases, and 6 bases stayed unmatched. CDR3 bases: TGTGCCAGCAGCGAGACAGGGGCGGCCTACGAGCAGTACTTC. This gives the protein CASSETGAAYEQYF.

About this clone: Germline is not matched at one junction end, which may reflect a read error. The chain recombines TRBV19 with TRBJ1-1; 7 bases align to TRBD1. This CDR3 has 15 amino acids. Germline lookup yields CDR1 LNHDA and CDR2 SQIVND (reference sequence). CDR3 protein: CAGSIAAGGSPEAFF. In DNA, the CDR3 is TGTGCCGGTAGTATAGCGGCAGGGGGAAGTCCTGAAGCTTTCTTT.

V gene TRBV7-2 combines with J gene TRBJ1-4; a possible D gene is TRBD1 (5 bases). The CDR3 runs 15 residues. CDR1 and CDR2 (germline): SGHTA, FQGNSA. The V gene lost 5 bases and the J gene lost 6 bases, with 16 bases spanning the gap. The CDR3 DNA is TGTGCCAGCAGCCCCGGGGCAGGACTAGATGAAAAACTGTTTTTT. Its translation: CASSPGAGLDEKLFF.

The rearrangement links TRBV7-2 to TRBJ2-3; D is possibly TRBD1 (5 bases). This CDR3 has 15 residues. V lost 5 bases to trimming and J lost 0 bases, with 12 bases between them. Germline V lookup: CDR1 SGHTA, CDR2 FQGNSA. The CDR3 sequence: CASSPTVSSTDTQYF. CDR3 bases: TGTGCCAGCAGCCCGACAGTCTCGAGCACAGATACGCAGTATTTT.